These 11 T cell receptor beta chains were sequenced from one sample in a study of blood T cells in healthy people across ages. The second PCR ran about 6 to 11 cycles with a sample-barcoded 5' primer and J-beta primers. TCRdb recomputed calls from the 5' RACE reads with MiXCR, one row per CDR3 protein. The repertoire holds more than 800,000 distinct CDR3 sequences, with 40% to 55% as singletons. The source material was blood. These receptors were taken from a woman aged 55-75 years in good health.

V and J are TRBV20-1 and TRBJ2-7, with TRBD1 identical over 11 bases. In germline, CDR1 is DFQATT, CDR2 SNEGSKA (reference sequence). This CDR3 is 15 amino acids long. After removal of 6 bases from V and 3 bases from J, the junction contained 10 bases not matched to a gene. CDR3 nucleotide sequence: TGCAGTGCCCCCCAAGCCGGGACAGGGGGCTACGAGCAGTACTTC. Its protein is CSAPQAGTGGYEQYF.

This clonotype was found many times. The V gene is TRBV10-3, the J gene TRBJ2-7; no clear D. The CDR3 extends over 13 amino acids. Germline V lookup: CDR1 ENHRY, CDR2 SYGVKD. The V gene lost 8 bases and the J gene lost 7 bases, with 18 bases spanning the gap. The DNA for the CDR3 is TGTGCCATCGGGATCGGGCAGGTGGGAGAGCAGTACTTC. It encodes CAIGIGQVGEQYF.

The chain couples TRBV19 to TRBJ1-4; a weak D match, TRBD1 (5 bases). The CDR3 loop spans 12 amino acids. Germline lookup yields CDR1 LNHDA and CDR2 SQIVND (reference sequence). Trimming stripped 4 bases from V and 10 bases from J, with 10 bases between. CDR3 amino acids: CASSSRGGKLFF. In DNA, the CDR3 is TGTGCCAGTAGTAGCCGGGGCGGAAAACTGTTTTTT. Full variable domain (outside the CDR3, taken from reference TRBV19 and TRBJ1-4): DGGITQSPKYLFRKEGQNVTLSCEQNLNHDAMYWYRQDPGQGLRLIYYSQIVNDFQKGDIAEGYSVSREKKESFPLTVTSAQKNPTAFYLCASSSRGGKLFFGSGTQLSVL.

There are a few counts of this clonotype. The J gene is TRBJ2-7, the V gene TRBV7-8, with 13 bases fitting TRBD2. The V segment lost 5 bases and the J segment 7 bases; nucleotides outside the gene matches: 5. Germline lookup yields CDR1 SGHVS and CDR2 FQNEAQ. This CDR3 spans 14 amino acids. CDR3 residues: CASSPTSGRHEQYF. CDR3 DNA: TGTGCCAGCAGCCCGACTAGCGGGAGGCATGAGCAGTACTTC.

The chain recombines TRBV27 with TRBJ1-1; the D gene is possibly TRBD1 (5 bases). The CDR3 is made up of 14 amino acids. Trimming pared 5 bases from V and 5 bases from J, leaving 15 bases between. Germline values: CDR1 MNHEY, CDR2 SMNVEV (reference sequence). CDR3 region: CASSQGQWGTEAFF. In nucleotides, the CDR3 is TGTGCCAGCAGTCAAGGACAATGGGGGACTGAAGCTTTCTTT.

CDR3 nucleotides: TGCGCCAGCAGCTTGGCGAGGGGAGGTTCCTACAATGAGCAGTACTTC. This sequence encodes CASSLARGGSYNEQYF. The chain couples TRBV5-1 to TRBJ2-7; weak D call: TRBD2 (6 bases). CDR1 and CDR2 from the germline V gene are SGHRS and YFSETQ. V gave up 0 bases and J gave up 7 bases, with 20 bases separating them. The CDR3 spans 16 residues.

Regarding this clonotype: This sequence may be a read error, since a much larger clone differs from it by one base. The CDR3 is CASSYLGTSYNEQYF. Written as DNA, the CDR3 is TGTGCCAGCAGCTACCTAGGGACATCTTACAATGAGCAGTACTTC. This chain links TRBV9 with TRBJ2-1, with a possible D match to TRBD1 (6 bases). The J call may be wrong; the DNA end is better matched by TRBJ2-7. Germline CDR1 SGDLS, CDR2 YYNGEE. CDR3 length: 15 amino acids.

About this clonotype itself: Relative to the germline gene, one junction end is altered; a read error may explain this. The gene calls are TRBV4-2 and TRBJ2-7; D call uncertain. This CDR3 is built from 16 residues. In germline, CDR1 is LGHNA, CDR2 YNFKEQ. CDR3 DNA sequence: TGTGCTAGCAGCCAAGATCAGGCCAGTGGGTCCTACGAGCAGTACTTC. Amino acid sequence: CASSQDQASGSYEQYF.

This clonotype was detected a few times. V is TRBV20-1 and J is TRBJ1-1, with 7 bases aligning to TRBD1. J lost 1 base, V lost 6 bases, and 5 bases had no gene match. Germline V CDR1 and CDR2: DFQATT, SNEGSKA (reference sequence). The CDR3 loop spans 13 amino acids. CDR3 amino acids: CSAQGGGNTEAFF. CDR3 nucleotides: TGCAGTGCCCAAGGGGGCGGGAACACTGAAGCTTTCTTT.

This chain joins TRBV7-9 and TRBJ1-1; no reliable D call. There are 14 residues in the CDR3. CDR1 and CDR2 from the germline V gene are SEHNR and FQNEAQ (reference sequence). Trimming pared 4 bases from V and 3 bases from J, leaving 12 bases between. DNA of the CDR3: TGTGCCAGCAGCTGGGAGGGTAGAGACACTGAAGCTTTCTTT. Protein: CASSWEGRDTEAFF.

This rearrangement joins TRBV13 to TRBJ2-5; D is possibly TRBD1 (6 bases). The DNA end is more similar to TRBJ2-7, so the J call may be wrong. The CDR3 runs to 15 residues. The germline V gene has CDR1 PRHDT and CDR2 FYEKMQ (reference sequence). CDR3: CASSRWGQGVGEQYF. In nucleotides, the CDR3 is TGTGCCAGCAGCCGCTGGGGGCAGGGAGTGGGCGAGCAGTACTTC.